This T cell receptor (beta chain) was retrieved from a study of TIL therapy for anti-PD-1-resistant metastatic lung cancer. Time point specified: pre-treatment sample, taken before nivolumab and TIL therapy. Tumor tissue came from excised metastases, mostly pleural nodules or supraclavicular lymph nodes. This CDR3 contains 14 residues. Germline V gene data show CDR1 as MNHNY and CDR2 as SVGAGI (reference sequence). V lost 6 bases, J lost 3 bases, and 14 bases lay in between. Sequencing used immunoSEQ v3. Produced via immunoSEQ multiplex PCR; TCRdb's table is partial and in-frame only. The data show about 100,000 clones, around 71% seen once.

The sequences come from tumor tissue, collected at baseline. This sequence originates from a person aged 25-79 years with non-small cell lung cancer. The chain recombines TRBV6-6 with TRBJ1-1, with TRBD1 as a possible D gene (5 bases). The CDR3 spells CASSYQGADTEAFF. The CDR3 DNA reads as TGTGCCAGCAGCTACCAAGGGGCGGACACTGAAGCTTTCTTT.